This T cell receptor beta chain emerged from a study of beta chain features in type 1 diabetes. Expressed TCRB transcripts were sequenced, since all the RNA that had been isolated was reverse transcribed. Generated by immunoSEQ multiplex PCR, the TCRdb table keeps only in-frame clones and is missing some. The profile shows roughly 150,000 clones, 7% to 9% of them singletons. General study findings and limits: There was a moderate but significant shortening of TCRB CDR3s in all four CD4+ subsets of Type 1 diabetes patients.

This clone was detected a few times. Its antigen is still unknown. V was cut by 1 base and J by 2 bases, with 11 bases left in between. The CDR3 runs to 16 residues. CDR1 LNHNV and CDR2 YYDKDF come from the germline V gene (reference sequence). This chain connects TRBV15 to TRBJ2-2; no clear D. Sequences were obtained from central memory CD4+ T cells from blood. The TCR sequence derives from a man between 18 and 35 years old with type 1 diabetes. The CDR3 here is CATSRGGYVNTGELFF. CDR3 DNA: TGTGCCACCAGCAGAGGCGGATATGTAAACACCGGGGAGCTGTTTTTT.